The sequence of this T cell receptor (beta chain) was determined in a study of blood T cells in healthy people across ages. This clonotype was seen at least ten times. Antigen: not known. With a J-beta primer mix and a sample-barcoded 5' primer, a second PCR ran about 7 to 12 cycles. TCRdb reprocessed the 5' RACE reads via MiXCR and lists one record per CDR3 protein. Of over 600,000 distinct CDR3 sequences in the sample, around 21% are singletons; the top ten hold 3% to 4.5%. Whole-study results and caveats: With unsorted PBMCs, a conclusive comparison of naive versus antigen-experienced cells was not possible.

In each sample, at least 6.5 million PBMCs were isolated. V shed 4 bases and J 6 bases; nucleotides not matched to a gene: 7. This CDR3 comprises 15 residues. The specimen was blood. The chain couples TRBV12-3 or TRBV12-4 to TRBJ2-4, with TRBD2 matching 9 bases. This TCR was recovered from a man aged 70 or older in good health. This CDR3 is CASSSRLADLNIQYF. The CDR3 DNA sequence: TGTGCCAGCAGTTCCAGACTAGCGGACCTAAACATTCAGTACTTC.